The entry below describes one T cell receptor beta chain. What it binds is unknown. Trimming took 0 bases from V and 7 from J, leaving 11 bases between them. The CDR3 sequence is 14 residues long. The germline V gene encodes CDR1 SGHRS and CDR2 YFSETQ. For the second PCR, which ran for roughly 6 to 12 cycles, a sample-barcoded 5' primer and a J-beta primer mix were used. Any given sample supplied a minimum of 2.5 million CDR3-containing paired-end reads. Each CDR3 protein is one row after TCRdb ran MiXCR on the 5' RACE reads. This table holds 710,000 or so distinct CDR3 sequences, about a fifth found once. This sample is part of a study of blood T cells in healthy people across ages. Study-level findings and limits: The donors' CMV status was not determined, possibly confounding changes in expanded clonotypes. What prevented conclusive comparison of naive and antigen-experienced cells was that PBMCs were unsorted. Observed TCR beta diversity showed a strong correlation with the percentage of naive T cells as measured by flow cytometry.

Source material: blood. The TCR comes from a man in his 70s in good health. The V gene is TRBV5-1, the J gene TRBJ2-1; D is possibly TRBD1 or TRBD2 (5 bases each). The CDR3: CASSLGGPPNEQFF. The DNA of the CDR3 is TGCGCCAGCAGCTTGGGGGGACCTCCAAATGAGCAGTTCTTC.